These 16 T cell receptor beta chains were sequenced from one sample in a study of cytomegalovirus exposure and HLA in healthy donors. Use of 60 Vbeta and 13 Jbeta primers characterized the PCR. Here immunoSEQ multiplex PCR was the method, and the copy in TCRdb shows in-frame clones only, minus some. The table shows roughly 120,000 clones, with less than 80% occurring only once. Source material: PBMCs. The receptors come from a man aged 40-49 years in good health and CMV-seropositive.

The gene calls are TRBV28 and TRBJ1-5; D possibly corresponds to TRBD1 (6 bases). The V end was cut by 8 bases, the J end by 3 bases, with 20 bases between. The CDR3 sequence is 16 residues long. Germline V gene data show CDR1 as MDHEN and CDR2 as SYDVKM. The CDR3 nucleotides read TGTGCCAGCTCTGCCTTCGGGACAAGGCTCAATCAGCCCCAGCATTTT. Protein product: CASSAFGTRLNQPQHF.

This clone was seen once. The chain recombines TRBV10-2 with TRBJ1-5; 7 bases agree with TRBD1. Germline CDR1 is WSHSY and CDR2 is SAAADI. The V and J ends lost 2 bases and 9 bases, in that order; junction bases with no gene match: 10. The CDR3 covers 15 residues. This chain's CDR3 is CASSEGQGGGRPQHF. CDR3 DNA sequence: TGCGCCAGCAGTGAGGGGCAAGGGGGCGGGCGGCCCCAGCATTTT.

V gene TRBV10-3 combines with J gene TRBJ2-1; D call uncertain. The CDR3 spans 16 residues. Per germline, CDR1 ENHRY and CDR2 SYGVKD. V shed 8 bases and J shed 3 bases, with 20 bases lying between them. CDR3 in amino acids: CAIRPQAGSLYNEQFF. The DNA for the CDR3 is TGTGCCATCCGTCCTCAGGCAGGCTCTCTCTACAATGAGCAGTTCTTC.

The CDR3 reads CASSGSHRIDRNEQFF. CDR3 DNA sequence: TGTGCCAGCAGTGGTAGTCACAGGATTGACCGCAATGAGCAGTTCTTC. This chain uses TRBV6-1 with TRBJ2-1; D is perhaps TRBD1 (5 bases). CDR1 and CDR2 (germline): MNHNS, SASEGT. The CDR3 extends over 16 amino acids. V dropped 4 bases and J dropped 6 bases, with 19 bases sitting between them.

This chain uses TRBV27 with TRBJ1-5; 7 nucleotides agree with TRBD1. V lost 9 bases and J lost 6; bases outside the gene matches: 11. Germline-derived CDR1 and CDR2 are MNHEY and SMNVEV (reference sequence). The CDR3 extends over 14 amino acids. CDR3 DNA sequence: TGTGCCAGTAGACGGCAGGGGGACGGTCAGCCCCAGCATTTT. Translating it yields CASRRQGDGQPQHF.

CDR3 nucleotide sequence: TGTGCCAGCAGCCAAGAGAGGGCGGGAACAGATACGCAGTATTTT. As protein: CASSQERAGTDTQYF. The chain uses TRBV4-2 and TRBJ2-3; D may be TRBD2 (6 bases). This CDR3 has 15 amino acids. The V gene's germline CDR1 is LGHNA and CDR2 YNFKEQ. V gave up 0 bases and J gave up 3 bases, with 10 bases separating them.

CDR3 in amino acids: CASSSFLAGGVEQFF. The CDR3 bases are TGCGCCAGCAGCTCCTTCCTAGCGGGAGGCGTCGAGCAGTTCTTC. The rearrangement joins TRBV5-1 to TRBJ2-1, with TRBD2 matching 11 bases. The CDR3 consists of 15 residues. V gave up 3 bases and J gave up 10 bases; unmatched junction bases: 9. Germline CDR1 is SGHRS and CDR2 is YFSETQ.

This chain uses TRBV28 with TRBJ1-6; perhaps TRBD1 as D (6 bases). In germline, CDR1 is MDHEN, CDR2 SYDVKM. The CDR3 is made up of 17 amino acids. V was pared by 5 bases and J by 0 bases, with 14 bases between. The CDR3 loop reads CASSQDRPSSYNSPLHF. The CDR3 DNA reads as TGTGCCAGCAGTCAAGACAGGCCGAGCTCCTATAATTCACCCCTCCACTTT.

CDR3 bases: TGTGCCACCAGCAGAGAATCCGCGTTTCAAGTAACAGATACGCAGTATTTT. Translation: CATSRESAFQVTDTQYF. J is TRBJ2-3 and V is TRBV15; D gene unclear. The CDR3 runs to 17 residues. The germline V gene encodes CDR1 LNHNV and CDR2 YYDKDF (reference sequence). The germline V and J ends were trimmed by 0 bases and 3 bases, with 16 bases remaining between them.

This chain uses TRBV2 with TRBJ2-5; 7 nucleotides align to TRBD2. Germline V gives CDR1 SNHLY, CDR2 FYNNEI. Trimming cost V 1 base and J 8 bases; bases outside gene matches: 10. This CDR3 spans 15 amino acids. Here the CDR3 reads CASSEGAGVQRTQYF. CDR3 bases: TGTGCCAGCAGTGAAGGGGCGGGAGTCCAGCGAACCCAGTACTTC.

The chain carries TRBV29-1 and TRBJ1-2; maybe TRBD1 (6 bases). V gave up 2 bases and J gave up 4 bases, with 17 bases separating them. The CDR3 is 15 amino acids. Germline CDR1 is SQVTM and CDR2 is ANQGSEA. CDR3 bases: TGCAGCGTTGAAAGACAGGCGTATGGGGTCTATGGCTACACCTTC. It translates to CSVERQAYGVYGYTF.

This rearrangement joins TRBV18 to TRBJ1-1, with a weak D call TRBD1 (6 bases). The CDR3 length is 22 residues. The germline V gene has CDR1 KGHSH and CDR2 LQKENI. V lost 5 bases and J 0 bases, leaving 34 bases between the germline ends. CDR3 in DNA: TGTGCCAGCTCAACCCGGAGCGTGACAGGCGGCCTCAAATTACTCATGAACACTGAAGCTTTCTTT. Amino acid sequence: CASSTRSVTGGLKLLMNTEAFF.

This chain connects TRBV7-2 to TRBJ2-7, with 8 bases that match TRBD1. The CDR3 is 17 residues long. From germline, CDR1 is SGHTA and CDR2 FQGNSA. V dropped 5 bases and J dropped 2; count of bases not matched to a gene: 14. The DNA of the CDR3 is TGTGCCAGCAGCCGTCCAAATGACAGGGGAATCGCCTACGAGCAGTACTTC. Protein: CASSRPNDRGIAYEQYF.

This rearrangement joins TRBV29-1 to TRBJ2-3, with D possibly TRBD2 on 7 matching bases. The length of the CDR3 is 14 residues. CDR1 and CDR2 (germline): SQVTM, ANQGSEA. CDR3 DNA: TGCAGTATTTGGGGGGGGCTTGGCACAGATACGCAGTATTTT. Amino acids: CSIWGGLGTDTQYF.

The V gene is TRBV18, the J gene TRBJ2-7; D might be TRBD2 (6 bases). From germline, CDR1 is KGHSH and CDR2 LQKENI. V lost 2 bases, J lost 3 bases, and 11 bases lay in between. The CDR3 contains 14 residues. The CDR3 DNA is TGTGCCAGCTCACCATCCGGGAGAGGCTACGAGCAGTACTTC. This gives the protein CASSPSGRGYEQYF.

This clone appeared a few times. The J gene is TRBJ2-7, the V gene TRBV14; the D gene is possibly TRBD2 (7 bases). The CDR3 has 15 residues. CDR1 is SGHDN, CDR2 FVKESK, per germline. Trimming left V 4 bases short and J 4 bases short, with 17 bases between. The CDR3, as DNA: TGTGCCAGCAGCCGGTACGGGGGGCTCGGGTACGAGCAGTACTTC. It specifies CASSRYGGLGYEQYF.